The clone carrying this TCR beta chain has more than one count but fewer than ten. No antigen is known for it. The record originates from a study of identical twins. Findings of the study overall: These conclusions were based on statistical analysis (cross-sectional, not following the same donors).

The V gene lost 0 bases and the J gene lost 7 bases, with 14 bases spanning the gap. CDR1 and CDR2 (germline): SGHRS, YFSETQ. The CDR3 is 15 amino acids. Each CDR3 protein gets one entry after TCRdb re-called the 5' RACE reads with MiXCR. The table has 450,000 or so distinct CDR3 sequences, 20% to 25% seen once; the top ten hold just under 3%. These data also featured in a second study, about T cells expressing NK-cell markers.

This sequence was found in a woman in her late teens or twenties in good health. The specimen was CD4+ T cells sorted from blood. The chain links TRBV5-1 to TRBJ2-1, with unresolved D. DNA of the CDR3: TGCGCCAGCAGCTTGGTAATATCCAAAGAGAATGAGCAGTTCTTC. It yields the protein CASSLVISKENEQFF.